This TCR beta chain was identified during a study of shared clonotypes between healthy human individuals. Researchers partitioned CD4+ cells into CD45RA+ naive and CD45RA-negative memory subsets. Assay runs were performed at deep level. Here immunoSEQ multiplex PCR was the method, and the copy in TCRdb shows in-frame clones only, minus some. The sample lists about 770,000 clones, 72% occurring once. The TCR originated in a woman aged 25-40 years in good health. Sequenced input: memory CD4+ T cells sorted from blood. Subset reported: CD45RA-negative fraction.

The chain's CDR3 is CASSYSNGNYGYTF. As DNA, the CDR3 is TGTGCCAGCAGTTACTCGAACGGGAACTATGGCTACACCTTC. The genes are TRBV6-5 and TRBJ1-2; D call uncertain. CDR3 length: 14 amino acids. The germline gives CDR1 MNHEY, CDR2 SVGAGI. Trimming took off 0 bases at V and 2 bases at J, with 7 bases between the two ends.